The 28 T cell receptor beta chains presented below share a single source sample, sequenced in a study of cytomegalovirus exposure and HLA in healthy donors. Use of 60 Vbeta and 13 Jbeta primers characterized the PCR. Clones were sequenced by immunoSEQ multiplex PCR, and TCRdb holds only the in-frame ones, with some missing. The repertoire includes about 97,000 clones, about 80% of them detected once, and roughly 3.5% sits in the top ten. The material sequenced was PBMCs. The receptors were gathered from a male donor in good health and CMV-seropositive.

The V gene is TRBV30, the J gene TRBJ1-2; a weak D match, TRBD1 (5 bases). V was cut by 0 bases and J by 8 bases, with 16 bases left in between. This CDR3 comprises 14 residues. CDR1 and CDR2 (germline): GTSNPN, SVGIG (reference sequence). The CDR3: CAWSVGWGVGGYTF. The DNA of the CDR3 is TGTGCCTGGAGTGTAGGATGGGGGGTCGGAGGCTACACCTTC.

The V call is TRBV6-1, the J call TRBJ2-5, with TRBD2 identical over 10 bases. The CDR3 sequence is 16 residues long. Germline V gives CDR1 MNHNS, CDR2 SASEGT. The ends lost 3 bases at V and 5 bases at J; junction bases unmatched: 9. The chain's CDR3 is CASSETSGPWGETQYF. The CDR3 region has the DNA TGTGCCAGCAGTGAGACTAGCGGGCCCTGGGGGGAGACCCAGTACTTC.

The chain recombines TRBV30 with TRBJ2-1, with TRBD2 matching 9 bases. The ends lost 5 bases at V and 7 bases at J; junction bases unmatched: 15. The CDR3 is made up of 16 amino acids. The germline V gene has CDR1 GTSNPN and CDR2 SVGIG (reference sequence). CDR3 loop: CAWSSRKRGAGNEQFF. CDR3 nucleotide sequence: TGTGCCTGGTCCAGCCGTAAGCGGGGGGCCGGTAATGAGCAGTTCTTC.

The V gene is TRBV5-6, the J gene TRBJ1-2, with 9 bases fitting TRBD1. This CDR3 is 15 amino acids long. The junction had 9 bases not matched to a gene; V was cut back by 3 bases and J by 6 bases. Germline V gene sequence: CDR1 SGHDT, CDR2 YYEEEE. CDR3 in amino acids: CASSSSPTGGNGYTF. In DNA, the CDR3 is TGTGCCAGCAGCTCCAGCCCTACAGGGGGCAATGGCTACACCTTC.

The V and J genes are TRBV4-3 and TRBJ1-1; the D is unclear. Germline V gives CDR1 LGHNA, CDR2 YSLEER. This CDR3 spans 15 amino acids. V lost 4 bases and J 8 bases, leaving 20 bases between the germline ends. CDR3 residues: CASSPYLSFTGEAFF. In nucleotides, the CDR3 is TGCGCCAGCAGCCCCTACCTCTCCTTTACGGGAGAAGCTTTCTTT.

The genes are TRBV4-1 and TRBJ1-6, with D tentatively TRBD1 (6 bases). The V and J ends lost 3 bases and 0 bases respectively, with 9 bases between them. CDR3 length: 16 amino acids. Germline V CDR1 and CDR2: MGHRA, YSYEKL. CDR3 in DNA: TGCGCCAGCAGCCATACAGGGTTCTCCTATAATTCACCCCTCCACTTT. This translates into CASSHTGFSYNSPLHF.

The chain is built from TRBV19 and TRBJ1-5, with D maybe TRBD1 (6 bases). Trimming took off 4 bases at V and 2 bases at J, with 9 bases between the two ends. The germline gives CDR1 LNHDA, CDR2 SQIVND (reference sequence). CDR3 length: 14 amino acids. This CDR3 is CASSNRARNQPQHF. CDR3 coding DNA: TGTGCCAGTAGTAACAGGGCCCGCAATCAGCCCCAGCATTTT. The full variable domain, completed using reference TRBV19 and TRBJ1-5, is DGGITQSPKYLFRKEGQNVTLSCEQNLNHDAMYWYRQDPGQGLRLIYYSQIVNDFQKGDIAEGYSVSREKKESFPLTVTSAQKNPTAFYLCASSNRARNQPQHFGDGTRLSIL.

This chain uses TRBV5-6 with TRBJ2-5; 8 bases are shared with TRBD1. Gene TRBJ2-7 matches the end of the DNA better, so the J call may be wrong. Germline V gene data show CDR1 as SGHDT and CDR2 as YYEEEE. This CDR3 is built from 14 residues. The CDR3 here is CASSPVTGAYEQYF. In DNA, the CDR3 is TGTGCCAGCAGCCCGGTGACAGGGGCCTACGAGCAGTACTTC.

The chain joins TRBV6-5 to TRBJ2-3; a possible D gene is TRBD2 (7 bases). V was clipped by 4 bases and J by 0 bases, with 14 bases between them. The CDR3 runs 16 residues. The germline V gene has CDR1 MNHEY and CDR2 SVGAGI. In DNA form, the CDR3 reads TGTGCCAGCAGTTCCCCCGGGGGGCCTAGCACAGATACGCAGTATTTT. Its protein is CASSSPGGPSTDTQYF.

This clone was seen only a few times. The genes are TRBV5-6 and TRBJ2-5; TRBD1 agrees at 7 bases. The V and J ends lost 4 bases and 0 bases, in that order; junction bases with no gene match: 3. The CDR3 totals 14 residues. Germline CDR1 and CDR2: SGHDT and YYEEEE. The CDR3 spells CASSEGTDQETQYF. In nucleotides, the CDR3 is TGTGCCAGCAGCGAGGGGACAGACCAAGAGACCCAGTACTTC.

The rearrangement links TRBV30 to TRBJ1-5, with unresolved D. CDR1 GTSNPN and CDR2 SVGIG come from the germline V gene (reference sequence). This CDR3 is 12 amino acids long. V lost 5 bases, J lost 3 bases, and 8 bases lay in between. The CDR3 DNA reads TGTGCCTGGGCCGGGGACAATCAGCCCCAGCATTTT. Encoded protein: CAWAGDNQPQHF.

J is TRBJ1-1 and V is TRBV18, with a tentative D call TRBD1 (5 bases). The CDR3 spans 14 residues. V was shortened by 3 bases and J by 5 bases, with 13 bases between the two germline ends. Per the germline V gene, CDR1 is KGHSH and CDR2 is LQKENI. CDR3: CASSPSVEGTEAFF. CDR3 bases: TGTGCCAGCTCACCTTCCGTGGAGGGGACTGAAGCTTTCTTT.

V usage is TRBV6-5 and J usage is TRBJ1-6; D uncertain. Germline V gene sequence: CDR1 MNHEY, CDR2 SVGAGI. The CDR3 is 12 amino acids. Trimming took 2 bases from V and 8 from J, leaving 4 bases between them. CDR3 in amino acids: CASSYPDSPLHF. DNA of the CDR3: TGTGCCAGCAGTTACCCGGATTCACCCCTCCACTTT.

The V and J genes are TRBV4-2 and TRBJ2-7, with 8 bases aligning to TRBD2. V was pared by 1 base and J by 0 bases, with 8 bases of the junction left unmatched. Per the germline V gene, CDR1 is LGHNA and CDR2 is YNFKEQ. CDR3 size: 17 residues. The CDR3 region has the DNA TGTGCCAGCAGCCAAGTTCTGGCGGGGGGAAGCTCCTACGAGCAGTACTTC. Protein: CASSQVLAGGSSYEQYF.

This clone was counted once. This chain joins TRBV5-1 and TRBJ1-6, with 9 positions matching TRBD1. Germline V gives CDR1 SGHRS, CDR2 YFSETQ. J was trimmed by 10 bases and V by 4 bases; bases with no gene match: 6. The CDR3 covers 14 residues. This CDR3 is CASSRDRAGSPLHF. CDR3 nucleotides: TGCGCCAGCAGCCGGGACAGGGCAGGCTCACCCCTCCACTTT. Full variable domain (remainder filled in from reference TRBV5-1 and TRBJ1-6): KAGVTQTPRYLIKTRGQQVTLSCSPISGHRSVSWYQQTPGQGLQFLFEYFSETQRNKGNFPGRFSGRQFSNSRSEMNVSTLELGDSALYLCASSRDRAGSPLHFGNGTRLTVT.

The chain carries TRBV7-9 and TRBJ2-7, with TRBD1 matching over 9 bases. This CDR3 region has 14 residues. V lost 5 bases and J lost 2; bases outside the gene matches: 4. The germline gives CDR1 SEHNR, CDR2 FQNEAQ (reference sequence). As DNA, the CDR3 is TGTGCCAGCAGCACCAGGGACAGGGCCTACGAGCAGTACTTC. Translated: CASSTRDRAYEQYF.

The chain links TRBV5-4 to TRBJ1-1, with D possibly being TRBD1 (5 bases). V was cut by 4 bases and J by 1 base, with 14 bases left in between. CDR3 length: 15 amino acids. From germline, CDR1 is SGHNT and CDR2 YYREEE (reference sequence). Here the CDR3 DNA reads TGTGCCAGCAGCACGCCGGGAGGGGCGAACACTGAAGCTTTCTTT. Amino acid sequence: CASSTPGGANTEAFF.

This chain links TRBV30 with TRBJ2-5, with 7 bases that match TRBD1. TRBJ2-7 explains the end of the DNA better; the J call may be wrong. This CDR3 contains 12 residues. Germline V gene sequence: CDR1 GTSNPN, CDR2 SVGIG (reference sequence). This CDR3 is CAWSVQGYEQYF. In DNA, the CDR3 is TGTGCCTGGAGTGTACAGGGGTACGAGCAGTACTTC.

V usage is TRBV18 and J usage is TRBJ1-5; 7 bases line up with TRBD1. V lost 5 bases to trimming and J lost 7 bases; unmatched junction nucleotides: 5. Germline CDR1 KGHSH, CDR2 LQKENI. The CDR3 has 13 amino acids. CDR3 in amino acids: CASSGTDRQPQHF. For the CDR3, the DNA is TGTGCCAGCTCAGGGACAGACAGGCAGCCCCAGCATTTT.

J is TRBJ2-1 and V is TRBV5-8; maybe TRBD1 (6 bases). The V end lost 3 bases, the J end lost 0 bases, and 10 bases lay between the germline ends. In germline, CDR1 is SGHTS, CDR2 YDEGEE. The CDR3 is made up of 15 amino acids. CDR3 DNA sequence: TGTGCCAGCAGCTCCGGGACATCCTCCTACAATGAGCAGTTCTTC. Its protein is CASSSGTSSYNEQFF. Variable domain in full (rest from reference TRBV5-8 and TRBJ2-1): EAGVTQSPTHLIKTRGQQATLRCSPISGHTSVYWYQQALGLGLQFLLWYDEGEERNRGNFPPRFSGRQFPNYSSELNVNALELEDSALYLCASSSGTSSYNEQFFGPGTRLTVL.

V gene TRBV5-1 combines with J gene TRBJ2-7; the D gene is possibly TRBD2 (7 bases). The germline V gene has CDR1 SGHRS and CDR2 YFSETQ. Trimming stripped 4 bases from V and 2 bases from J, with 19 bases between. This CDR3 contains 16 residues. CDR3 DNA sequence: TGCGCCAGCAGCCCCCCAGTTGGGGGGGGCACCTACGAGCAGTACTTC. This encodes CASSPPVGGGTYEQYF.

V and J are TRBV4-1 and TRBJ1-2; TRBD1 is a possible D gene (5 bases). Germline loops: CDR1 MGHRA, CDR2 YSYEKL. The germline V and J ends were trimmed by 1 base and 6 bases, with 9 bases remaining between them. The CDR3 spans 13 residues. The CDR3: CASSQAGGDGYTF. CDR3 DNA sequence: TGCGCCAGCAGCCAAGCGGGGGGGGATGGCTACACCTTC.

This clone has just a few counts. This rearrangement joins TRBV29-1 to TRBJ1-1; tentatively, D is TRBD1 (5 bases). The V gene's germline CDR1 is SQVTM and CDR2 ANQGSEA. V was shortened by 3 bases and J by 10 bases, with 12 bases between the two germline ends. This CDR3 comprises 11 residues. The CDR3 nucleotides read TGCAGCGTTGAGGTCGGCAGGGTAGCTTTCTTT. Its translation is CSVEVGRVAFF.

This clone was counted a single time. The rearrangement joins TRBV5-1 to TRBJ1-2; D unclear. Trimming took off 1 base at V and 0 bases at J, with 7 bases between the two ends. The CDR3 has 14 residues. Germline V gene sequence: CDR1 SGHRS, CDR2 YFSETQ. Here the CDR3 DNA reads TGCGCCAGCAGCTTGTCCGGGTCTAACTATGGCTACACCTTC. It codes for CASSLSGSNYGYTF.

The chain is built from TRBV27 and TRBJ1-2; 7 bases map to TRBD1. Per germline, CDR1 MNHEY and CDR2 SMNVEV (reference sequence). The length of the CDR3 is 16 residues. V trimming: 0 bases; J trimming: 4 bases; junction bases outside the gene matches: 8. DNA of the CDR3: TGTGCCAGCAGTTTATCCGGGACAGTACCTGGCTATGGCTACACCTTC. Encoded protein: CASSLSGTVPGYGYTF.

The J gene is TRBJ1-2, the V gene TRBV4-3; TRBD1 might be the D (5 bases). Germline lookup yields CDR1 LGHNA and CDR2 YSLEER. The ends were cut back, 4 bases at V and 4 bases at J, with 13 bases in the middle. The CDR3 consists of 14 residues. In nucleotides, the CDR3 is TGCGCCAGCAGCCGCGGGGCAAGGAGCTATGGCTACACCTTC. This encodes CASSRGARSYGYTF.

The CDR3 nucleotides are TGTGCCAGCAGCTTCGGACAGGGAACCGGGGAGCTGTTTTTT. Protein: CASSFGQGTGELFF. The rearrangement joins TRBV9 to TRBJ2-2; 8 bases map to TRBD1. Germline V gene data show CDR1 as SGDLS and CDR2 as YYNGEE. This CDR3 contains 14 residues. The trim removed 4 bases at V and 5 bases at J, leaving 4 bases unmatched.

The chain uses TRBV4-3 and TRBJ1-2; no reliable D call. V was shortened by 0 bases and J by 4 bases, with 12 bases between the two germline ends. Germline V gives CDR1 LGHNA, CDR2 YSLEER. CDR3 length: 15 amino acids. The CDR3 DNA sequence: TGCGCCAGCAGCCAAGATGACCAGTCGGGCTATGGCTACACCTTC. Protein product: CASSQDDQSGYGYTF.